A single sample gave rise to the 23 T cell receptor beta chains below, sequenced in a study of blood T cell repertoires in COVID-19. Profiling relied on immunoSEQ multiplex PCR, and the TCRdb table lists in-frame clones only, not all of them. The sample holds approximately 85,000 clones, roughly 85% seen once. Sequenced material: peripheral blood. These receptors were taken from a man in his fifties with active or convalescent COVID-19.

The rearrangement links TRBV12-5 to TRBJ2-5; 15 bases are shared with TRBD2. The CDR3 has 16 amino acids. The V gene end was trimmed by 5 bases and the J gene end by 7 bases; junction bases not matched to a gene: 8. Germline V CDR1 and CDR2: LGHNT, FRNRAP. This chain's CDR3 is CASGPGLAGGLGTQYF. The CDR3 bases are TGTGCTAGTGGTCCCGGACTAGCGGGGGGGCTCGGGACCCAGTACTTC.

This clone was observed a few times. The J gene is TRBJ2-7, the V gene TRBV7-2, with D possibly matching TRBD2 (5 bases). V was shortened by 6 bases and J by 4 bases, with 13 bases between the two germline ends. The germline V gene encodes CDR1 SGHTA and CDR2 FQGNSA. This CDR3 contains 13 residues. The chain's CDR3 is CASSSSYGYEQYF. CDR3 DNA sequence: TGTGCCAGCAGTTCTAGCTACGGATACGAGCAGTACTTC.

The chain has TRBV19 and TRBJ1-2, with D possibly TRBD1 on 5 matching bases. Germline V gene sequence: CDR1 LNHDA, CDR2 SQIVND (reference sequence). Trimming removed 1 base at V and 5 bases at J, with 14 bases between. This CDR3 is 15 amino acids long. The CDR3 spells CASSIAGRVRYGYTF. CDR3 sequence (DNA): TGTGCCAGTAGTATAGCAGGCAGGGTGAGGTATGGCTACACCTTC. Complete variable domain (other parts from reference TRBV19 and TRBJ1-2): DGGITQSPKYLFRKEGQNVTLSCEQNLNHDAMYWYRQDPGQGLRLIYYSQIVNDFQKGDIAEGYSVSREKKESFPLTVTSAQKNPTAFYLCASSIAGRVRYGYTFGSGTRLTVV.

The chain couples TRBV5-6 to TRBJ2-6; D uncertain. The V end was cut by 2 bases, the J end by 5 bases, with 20 bases between. Germline V gene sequence: CDR1 SGHDT, CDR2 YYEEEE. CDR3 size: 18 residues. The CDR3 sequence is CASSLFLSGRGRANVLTF. Here the CDR3 DNA reads TGTGCCAGCAGCTTATTCTTGTCCGGCCGCGGCCGGGCCAACGTCCTGACTTTC.

This sequence joins TRBV9 and TRBJ2-7; 11 nucleotides agree with TRBD1. Germline V gene sequence: CDR1 SGDLS, CDR2 YYNGEE. V trimming: 4 bases; J trimming: 3 bases; junction bases outside the gene matches: 9. CDR3 length: 16 amino acids. CDR3 residues: CASSPRTGGEFYEQYF. The CDR3, as DNA: TGTGCCAGCAGCCCAAGGACAGGGGGCGAATTCTACGAGCAGTACTTC.

The genes are TRBV25-1 and TRBJ1-2; D might be TRBD1 (6 bases). V lost 8 bases and J lost 2, with 9 bases in between. Germline assignment: CDR1 MGHDK and CDR2 SYGVNS. The CDR3 covers 12 residues. The CDR3 DNA sequence: TGTGCCAGCTATGGACAGAACTATGGCTACACCTTC. This gives the protein CASYGQNYGYTF.

The chain couples TRBV28 to TRBJ1-1; 8 bases are shared with TRBD1. Germline trimming cut 5 bases from V and 1 base from J; bases unmatched to any gene: 6. The CDR3 spans 15 residues. Per the germline V gene, CDR1 is MDHEN and CDR2 is SYDVKM. CDR3: CASSLTGTGNTEAFF. In DNA, the CDR3 is TGTGCCAGCAGTCTTACCGGGACAGGGAACACTGAAGCTTTCTTT.

The CDR3 bases are TGTGCCAGTCGGGACACCTTGGTGAACACTGAAGCTTTCTTT. Encoded protein: CASRDTLVNTEAFF. The chain is built from TRBV6-5 and TRBJ1-1, with a weak D call TRBD1 (6 bases). With 9 bases removed from V and 0 bases from J, the gap between germline ends came to 14 bases. The CDR3 totals 14 residues. Germline-derived CDR1 and CDR2 are MNHEY and SVGAGI.

The V and J genes are TRBV5-6 and TRBJ2-5, with D possibly TRBD1 on 6 matching bases. Germline V lookup: CDR1 SGHDT, CDR2 YYEEEE. The CDR3 is 15 amino acids. The germline V and J ends were trimmed by 1 base and 4 bases, with 14 bases remaining between them. CDR3 region: CASSLLGGALETQYF. The CDR3 DNA reads as TGTGCCAGCAGCTTGCTTGGGGGCGCGTTAGAGACCCAGTACTTC.

This chain links TRBV10-2 with TRBJ2-5; 9 bases agree with TRBD1. J gave up 4 bases and V 3 bases, and 9 bases lay outside the gene matches. Germline CDR1 WSHSY, CDR2 SAAADI. This CDR3 has 16 amino acids. In DNA, the CDR3 is TGCGCCAGCAGTGAACAGGGGGCCTTTACTCGAGAGACCCAGTACTTC. This gives the protein CASSEQGAFTRETQYF.

The chain has TRBV30 and TRBJ1-1, with D uncertain. CDR1 and CDR2 (germline): GTSNPN, SVGIG (reference sequence). V shed 0 bases and J shed 2 bases, with 7 bases lying between them. The CDR3 loop spans 13 amino acids. This CDR3 reads CAWSVEFNTEAFF. The CDR3 DNA sequence: TGTGCCTGGAGTGTGGAGTTCAACACTGAAGCTTTCTTT. Combining the CDR3 with reference TRBV30 and TRBJ1-1 gives the whole variable domain SQTIHQWPATLVQPVGSPLSLECTVEGTSNPNLYWYRQAAGRGLQLLFYSVGIGQISSEVPQNLSASRPQDRQFILSSKKLLLSDSGFYLCAWSVEFNTEAFFGQGTRLTVV.

This clone has only a few counts. The rearrangement joins TRBV28 to TRBJ1-5; 7 bases fit TRBD1. Trimming cost V 2 bases and J 2 bases; bases outside gene matches: 3. This CDR3 contains 15 residues. Germline V gene data show CDR1 as MDHEN and CDR2 as SYDVKM. The CDR3 sequence is CASSLRQGGNQPQHF. Here the CDR3 DNA reads TGTGCCAGCAGTTTACGACAGGGTGGCAATCAGCCCCAGCATTTT.

The J gene is TRBJ1-1, the V gene TRBV18; unclear D gene. Trimming took 5 bases from V and 1 from J, leaving 26 bases between them. This CDR3 spans 19 amino acids. In germline, CDR1 is KGHSH, CDR2 LQKENI. CDR3 in amino acids: CASSAPRGLGVGENTEAFF. DNA of the CDR3: TGTGCCAGCTCAGCTCCCCGCGGGCTTGGGGTCGGGGAGAACACTGAAGCTTTCTTT. Based on the CDR3 plus reference TRBV18 and TRBJ1-1, the full variable domain is NAGVMQNPRHLVRRRGQEARLRCSPMKGHSHVYWYRQLPEEGLKFMVYLQKENIIDESGMPKERFSAEFPKEGPSILRIQQVVRGDSAAYFCASSAPRGLGVGENTEAFFGQGTRLTVV.

The rearrangement joins TRBV28 to TRBJ1-1; TRBD1 is a possible D gene (6 bases). Trimming pared 6 bases from V and 4 bases from J, leaving 15 bases between. Germline V lookup: CDR1 MDHEN, CDR2 SYDVKM. This CDR3 has 14 amino acids. In DNA form, the CDR3 reads TGTGCCAGCAGGCGAGACAGGCGTACCACTGAAGCTTTCTTT. It specifies CASRRDRRTTEAFF. The entire variable domain, with the rest obtained from reference TRBV28 and TRBJ1-1, is as follows: DVKVTQSSRYLVKRTGEKVFLECVQDMDHENMFWYRQDPGLGLRLIYFSYDVKMKEKGDIPEGYSVSREKKERFSLILESASTNQTSMYLCASRRDRRTTEAFFGQGTRLTVV.

This chain joins TRBV28 and TRBJ2-7, with 8 positions matching TRBD2. Trimming removed 5 bases from V and 0 bases from J; junction bases left unmatched: 3. The CDR3 consists of 14 residues. The V gene's germline CDR1 is MDHEN and CDR2 SYDVKM. This CDR3 is CASSAGLGSYEQYF. The CDR3 DNA sequence: TGTGCCAGCAGTGCGGGACTAGGCTCCTACGAGCAGTACTTC.

The genes are TRBV5-1 and TRBJ2-1; TRBD1 matches at 8 bases. V was clipped by 4 bases and J by 7 bases; unmatched bases: 16. CDR3 size: 17 residues. The germline V gene has CDR1 SGHRS and CDR2 YFSETQ. For the CDR3, the DNA is TGCGCCAGCAGCCAAACGGGCCTAGGACAGGGACGGAATGAGCAGTTCTTC. Translation: CASSQTGLGQGRNEQFF. Filled out from reference TRBV5-1 and TRBJ2-1, the complete variable domain reads KAGVTQTPRYLIKTRGQQVTLSCSPISGHRSVSWYQQTPGQGLQFLFEYFSETQRNKGNFPGRFSGRQFSNSRSEMNVSTLELGDSALYLCASSQTGLGQGRNEQFFGPGTRLTVL.

DNA for the CDR3: TGTGCCAGACAGGGTTGGATCTATGGCTACACCTTC. Amino acids: CARQGWIYGYTF. V is TRBV11-3 and J is TRBJ1-2, with D tentatively TRBD1 (6 bases). CDR1 is SGHNT and CDR2 is YENEEA in the germline V gene. Trimming pared 9 bases from V and 4 bases from J, leaving 12 bases between. This CDR3 has 12 residues.

J is TRBJ2-5 and V is TRBV5-1; D gene unclear. The V end was cut by 0 bases, the J end by 2 bases, with 8 bases between. The germline gives CDR1 SGHRS, CDR2 YFSETQ. The CDR3 is 14 amino acids. The CDR3 protein is CASSLVSRQETQYF. The CDR3 region has the DNA TGCGCCAGCAGCTTGGTTTCTAGGCAAGAGACCCAGTACTTC.

The chain carries TRBV9 and TRBJ2-1; the match to TRBD2 covers 13 bases. J lost 9 bases, V lost 0 bases, and 3 bases had no gene match. The CDR3 is 15 residues long. CDR1 SGDLS and CDR2 YYNGEE come from the germline V gene. CDR3 DNA sequence: TGTGCCAGCAGCGTAGAAACTAGCGGGAGGGGTGAGCAGTTCTTC. This sequence encodes CASSVETSGRGEQFF.

This clone was detected only once. V and J are TRBV29-1 and TRBJ1-1, with 10 bases lining up with TRBD1. The V and J ends lost 8 bases and 0 bases, in that order; junction bases with no gene match: 3. Germline CDR1 is SQVTM and CDR2 is ANQGSEA. The length of the CDR3 is 13 residues. For the CDR3, the DNA is TGCAGCACGGACAGGGGGATGAACACTGAAGCTTTCTTT. This encodes CSTDRGMNTEAFF.

The CDR3 DNA reads as TGTGCCAGCAGTTTACGGCCGGAGACCGGGGAGCTGTTTTTT. As protein: CASSLRPETGELFF. The chain is built from TRBV27 and TRBJ2-2; no clear D gene. Looked up from germline, CDR1 is MNHEY and CDR2 is SMNVEV (reference sequence). Trimming cost V 2 bases and J 5 bases, with 9 bases left between them. The length of the CDR3 is 14 residues.

V is TRBV18 and J is TRBJ2-3; weak D call: TRBD2 (6 bases). Between the trimmed V and J ends, which lost 3 bases and 2 bases, there was a span of 12 bases. This CDR3 spans 15 amino acids. Looked up from germline, CDR1 is KGHSH and CDR2 is LQKENI. In DNA form, the CDR3 reads TGTGCCAGCTCACCGTCTAGCGCGTCCACAGATACGCAGTATTTT. Its protein product is CASSPSSASTDTQYF.

V usage is TRBV9 and J usage is TRBJ1-2, with 8 bases fitting TRBD1. Germline trimming cut 3 bases from V and 9 bases from J; bases unmatched to any gene: 7. The germline V gene has CDR1 SGDLS and CDR2 YYNGEE. The CDR3 is 13 residues long. CDR3 coding DNA: TGTGCCAGCAGCGGAGGACAGGGATGGCGCTACACCTTC. It translates to CASSGGQGWRYTF.